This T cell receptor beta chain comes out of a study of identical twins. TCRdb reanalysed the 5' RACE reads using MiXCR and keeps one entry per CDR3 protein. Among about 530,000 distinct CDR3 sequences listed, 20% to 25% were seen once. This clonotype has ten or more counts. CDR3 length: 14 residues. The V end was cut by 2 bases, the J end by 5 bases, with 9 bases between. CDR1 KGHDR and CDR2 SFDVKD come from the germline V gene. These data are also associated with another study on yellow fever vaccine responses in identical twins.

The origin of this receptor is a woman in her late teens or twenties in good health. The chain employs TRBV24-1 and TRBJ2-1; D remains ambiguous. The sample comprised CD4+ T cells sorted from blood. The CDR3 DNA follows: TGTGCCACCAGTGATTGGTTGGGCAACAATGAGCAGTTCTTC. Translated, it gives CATSDWLGNNEQFF.